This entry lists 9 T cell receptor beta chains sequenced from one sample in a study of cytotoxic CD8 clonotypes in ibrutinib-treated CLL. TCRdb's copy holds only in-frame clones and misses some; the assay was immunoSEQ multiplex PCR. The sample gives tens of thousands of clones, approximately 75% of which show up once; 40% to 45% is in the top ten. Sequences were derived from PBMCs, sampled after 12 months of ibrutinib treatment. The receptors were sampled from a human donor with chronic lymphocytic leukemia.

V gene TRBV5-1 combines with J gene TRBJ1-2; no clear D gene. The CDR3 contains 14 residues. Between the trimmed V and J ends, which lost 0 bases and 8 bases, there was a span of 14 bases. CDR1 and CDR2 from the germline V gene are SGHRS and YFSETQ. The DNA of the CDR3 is TGCGCCAGCAGCTTGGCGGGTCTCCGGTCCGGCTACACCTTC. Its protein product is CASSLAGLRSGYTF.

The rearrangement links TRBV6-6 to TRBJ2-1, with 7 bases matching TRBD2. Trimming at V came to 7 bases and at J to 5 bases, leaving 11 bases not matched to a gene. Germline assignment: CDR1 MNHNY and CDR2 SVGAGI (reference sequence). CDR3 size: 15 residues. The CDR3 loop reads CASTRELATNNEQFF. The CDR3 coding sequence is TGTGCCAGCACCCGAGAACTAGCGACAAACAATGAGCAGTTCTTC.

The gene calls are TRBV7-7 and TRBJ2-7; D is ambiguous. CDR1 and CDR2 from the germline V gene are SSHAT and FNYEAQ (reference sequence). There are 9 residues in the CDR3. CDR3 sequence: CAVGYEQYF. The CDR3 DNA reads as TGTGCGGTGGGCTACGAGCAGTACTTC.

The DNA of the CDR3 is TGTGCCAGCAGCTGGGACAGGGGACCAACCTACGAGCAGTACTTC. It encodes CASSWDRGPTYEQYF. The V call is TRBV7-3, the J call TRBJ2-7, with TRBD1 identical over 10 bases. The CDR3 runs 15 residues. Germline CDR1 SGHTA, CDR2 FQGTGA. V lost 4 bases, J lost 2 bases, and 5 bases stayed unmatched. Full variable domain (rest looked up from reference TRBV7-3 and TRBJ2-7): GAGVSQTPSNKVTEKGKYVELRCDPISGHTALYWYRQSLGQGPEFLIYFQGTGAADDSGLPNDRFFAVRPEGSVSTLKIQRTERGDSAVYLCASSWDRGPTYEQYFGPGTRLTVT.

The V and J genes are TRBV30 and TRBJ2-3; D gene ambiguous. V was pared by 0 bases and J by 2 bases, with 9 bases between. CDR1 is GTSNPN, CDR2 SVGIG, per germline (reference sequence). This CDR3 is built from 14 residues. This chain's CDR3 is CAWSVSGLTDTQYF. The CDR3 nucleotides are TGTGCCTGGAGTGTCTCGGGTCTCACAGATACGCAGTATTTT.

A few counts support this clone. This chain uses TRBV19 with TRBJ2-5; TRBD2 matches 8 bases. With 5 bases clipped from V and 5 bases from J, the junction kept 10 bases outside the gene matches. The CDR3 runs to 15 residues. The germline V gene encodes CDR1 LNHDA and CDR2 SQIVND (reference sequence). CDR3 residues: CASSAGRDYRETQYF. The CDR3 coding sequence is TGTGCCAGTAGTGCCGGGAGGGACTACCGGGAGACCCAGTACTTC.

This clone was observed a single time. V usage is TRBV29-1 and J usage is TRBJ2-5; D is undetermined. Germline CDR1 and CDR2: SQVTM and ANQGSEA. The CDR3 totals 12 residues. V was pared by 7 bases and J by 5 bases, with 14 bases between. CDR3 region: CSASPLEETQYF. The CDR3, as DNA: TGCAGCGCCTCCCCCTTAGAGGAGACCCAGTACTTC.

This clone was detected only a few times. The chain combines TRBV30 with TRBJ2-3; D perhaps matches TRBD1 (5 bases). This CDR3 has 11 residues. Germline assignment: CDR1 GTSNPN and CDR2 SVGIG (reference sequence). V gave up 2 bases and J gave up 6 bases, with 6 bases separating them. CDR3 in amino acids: CAWSNRDTQYF. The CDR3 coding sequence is TGTGCCTGGAGTAACAGGGATACGCAGTATTTT.

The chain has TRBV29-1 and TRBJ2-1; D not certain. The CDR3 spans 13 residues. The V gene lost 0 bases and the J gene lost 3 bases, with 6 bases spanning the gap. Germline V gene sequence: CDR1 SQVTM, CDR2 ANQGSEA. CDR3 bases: TGCAGCGTTGAAGATAACGGCTACAATGAGCAGTTCTTC. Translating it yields CSVEDNGYNEQFF.